This paragraph reports one T cell receptor beta chain. This sample stems from a study of shared clonotypes between healthy human individuals. Sorted-subset replicate PCR reactions contained 200 to 250 ng DNA, corresponding to some 28,000 T cell genomes. Assay used: immunoSEQ multiplex PCR; TCRdb lists only in-frame clones, some missing. Found here are roughly 1,600,000 clones, about 98.5% of them singletons; the top ten hold about 0.4%. The CDR3 runs 15 residues. Germline CDR1 SGHTA, CDR2 FQGNSA. Germline trimming cut 1 base from V and 6 bases from J; bases unmatched to any gene: 8. Donation came from healthy HIV-negative adults that had no recent acute infections or vaccinations.

The sequenced sample consisted of naive CD4+ T cells sorted from blood. Subset defined: CD45RA+ positively selected. This clonotype originated in a man aged 30 to 45 in good health. The chain is built from TRBV7-2 and TRBJ2-7; TRBD2 matches 8 bases. The CDR3 spells CASSLVWTSSVEQYF. The CDR3 nucleotides are TGTGCCAGCAGCTTAGTCTGGACTAGCTCCGTCGAGCAGTACTTC.